One and the same sample provided the 22 T cell receptor beta chains below, sequenced in a study of spatial heterogeneity in lung cancer. Broader study findings: Expanded intratumoral alpha and beta TCR counts tracked tumor mutation counts.

Regarding time point: sample taken at primary tumor resection. These receptors have no identified antigens. TCRdb processed the 5' RACE reads anew with MiXCR; each CDR3 protein has one entry. Among roughly 5,300 distinct CDR3 sequences listed, over 7.5% were seen once. The material was lung tumor tissue, obtained at surgery. The receptors shown here come from a female donor with early-stage non-small cell lung cancer.

This clonotype was counted ten times or more. The chain links TRBV5-5 to TRBJ2-6, with no clear D. CDR3 length equals 15 residues. V shed 1 base and J shed 2 bases, with 7 bases lying between them. The germline CDR1 and CDR2 sequences are SGHKS and YYEKEE (reference sequence). The CDR3 is CASSLTATGANVLTF. Here the CDR3 DNA reads TGTGCCAGCAGCTTGACAGCGACTGGGGCCAACGTCCTGACTTTC.

This clonotype was seen many times. The chain is built from TRBV7-3 and TRBJ1-4; 9 nucleotides align to TRBD1. This CDR3 is 15 amino acids long. The germline V gene has CDR1 SGHTA and CDR2 FQGTGA. After removal of 5 bases from V and 8 bases from J, the junction contained 9 bases not matched to a gene. CDR3: CASSPGGQGREKLFF. DNA for the CDR3: TGTGCCAGCAGCCCGGGGGGACAGGGTCGCGAAAAACTGTTTTTT.

This clonotype was seen at least ten times. The CDR3 sequence is CASIRPGQGPHNEQFF. For the CDR3, the DNA is TGTGCCAGCATTCGGCCCGGACAGGGTCCCCATAATGAGCAGTTCTTC. This chain joins TRBV12-3 or TRBV12-4 and TRBJ2-1, with 8 positions matching TRBD1. Trimming at V came to 7 bases and at J to 7 bases, leaving 15 bases not matched to a gene. This CDR3 is 16 amino acids long.

The V and J genes are TRBV28 and TRBJ2-3; D may be TRBD2 (6 bases). V lost 3 bases and J 6 bases, leaving 10 bases between the germline ends. Looked up from germline, CDR1 is MDHEN and CDR2 is SYDVKM. This CDR3 has 13 residues. In nucleotides, the CDR3 is TGTGCCAGCAGTTTGGGCGGGAAGGATACGCAGTATTTT. It translates to CASSLGGKDTQYF.

By its share, this clonotype is medium-sized. The chain carries TRBV6-5 and TRBJ2-3, with TRBD2 identical over 15 bases. V lost 6 bases to trimming and J lost 4 bases; unmatched junction nucleotides: 2. Germline V gene sequence: CDR1 MNHEY, CDR2 SVGAGI. The CDR3 runs 15 residues. The CDR3 DNA reads as TGTGCCAGCAGCCGGACTAGCGGGAGGGCAGATACGCAGTATTTT. Its translation: CASSRTSGRADTQYF.

This clonotype came up many times. CDR3 region: CASSYPGLAGVGETQYF. The CDR3 DNA follows: TGTGCCAGCAGTTACCCGGGACTAGCGGGAGTTGGAGAGACCCAGTACTTC. The genes are TRBV7-2 and TRBJ2-5, with 14 bases identical to TRBD2. V was clipped by 6 bases and J by 4 bases; unmatched bases: 10. The CDR3 is 17 residues long. CDR1 SGHTA and CDR2 FQGNSA come from the germline V gene.

This clonotype was picked up many times. The chain combines TRBV10-2 with TRBJ2-1; TRBD2 matches 8 bases. This CDR3 is 16 amino acids long. V lost 6 bases to trimming and J lost 2 bases; unmatched junction nucleotides: 9. The germline CDR1 and CDR2 sequences are WSHSY and SAAADI. In nucleotides, the CDR3 is TGCGCCAGCAGCGCCCATAGCGGGGACACCTACAATGAGCAGTTCTTC. Amino acids: CASSAHSGDTYNEQFF.

This clonotype has just a few counts. The CDR3 coding sequence is TGTGCCAGCAGTACAGGGTCGACAGATACGCAGTATTTT. It yields the protein CASSTGSTDTQYF. The chain employs TRBV12-3 or TRBV12-4 and TRBJ2-3; D might be TRBD1 (6 bases). Deletions cut 5 bases from V and 3 bases from J, with 9 bases between. The CDR3 length is 13 residues.

The sample holds many counts of this clonotype. This chain links TRBV12-3 or TRBV12-4 with TRBJ2-5, with 7 bases that match TRBD1. The V gene end was trimmed by 6 bases and the J gene end by 2 bases; junction bases not matched to a gene: 3. This CDR3 has 13 residues. CDR3 DNA sequence: TGTGCCAGCAGAGGACAGGTTCAAGAGACCCAGTACTTC. It encodes CASRGQVQETQYF.

At least ten counts were recorded for this clonotype. The chain uses TRBV7-3 and TRBJ1-1; D gene ambiguous. Germline assignment: CDR1 SGHTA and CDR2 FQGTGA. Deletions cut 5 bases from V and 3 bases from J, with 4 bases between. The CDR3 totals 11 residues. CDR3 sequence: CASSPHTEAFF. The CDR3 DNA sequence: TGTGCCAGCAGCCCCCACACTGAAGCTTTCTTT. The full variable domain, rest sourced from reference TRBV7-3 and TRBJ1-1, is GAGVSQTPSNKVTEKGKYVELRCDPISGHTALYWYRQSLGQGPEFLIYFQGTGAADDSGLPNDRFFAVRPEGSVSTLKIQRTERGDSAVYLCASSPHTEAFFGQGTRLTVV.

This clonotype ranks as medium-sized (0.01 to 0.1%). The rearrangement uses TRBV5-6 and TRBJ2-5, with 8 bases identical to TRBD1. The V gene end was trimmed by 0 bases and the J gene end by 5 bases; junction bases not matched to a gene: 6. The CDR3 extends over 15 amino acids. Looked up from germline, CDR1 is SGHDT and CDR2 is YYEEEE. CDR3 protein: CASSLVVRGLETQYF. CDR3 nucleotide sequence: TGTGCCAGCAGCTTGGTTGTCAGGGGGCTTGAGACCCAGTACTTC.

This clonotype appeared many times. This chain connects TRBV28 to TRBJ1-2; D call uncertain. Germline loops: CDR1 MDHEN, CDR2 SYDVKM. Trimming stripped 7 bases from V and 0 bases from J, with 12 bases between. CDR3 length equals 14 residues. The CDR3 reads CASTRPYSNYGYTF. DNA for the CDR3: TGTGCCAGCACCAGGCCCTATTCTAACTATGGCTACACCTTC.

This clonotype was observed at least ten times. The chain carries TRBV6-5 and TRBJ2-7, with 7 bases fitting TRBD2. The CDR3 runs to 13 residues. The V gene's germline CDR1 is MNHEY and CDR2 SVGAGI. The V and J ends lost 5 bases and 3 bases, in that order; junction bases with no gene match: 4. CDR3 sequence (DNA): TGTGCCAGCAGTCCCAGGGAGGGCTACGAGCAGTACGTC. Its translation: CASSPREGYEQYV.

This clonotype was observed at least ten times. This rearrangement joins TRBV28 to TRBJ2-5; 10 bases are shared with TRBD1. From germline, CDR1 is MDHEN and CDR2 SYDVKM. The CDR3 consists of 15 residues. V was pared by 2 bases and J by 5 bases, with 5 bases of the junction left unmatched. The CDR3 DNA sequence: TGTGCCAGCAGTTTAGCCGGGACAGGGGATGAGACCCAGTACTTC. Translation: CASSLAGTGDETQYF.

This clonotype was picked up many times. V usage is TRBV27 and J usage is TRBJ2-5; D is perhaps TRBD1 (6 bases). Germline V gene sequence: CDR1 MNHEY, CDR2 SMNVEV (reference sequence). With 2 bases removed from V and 4 bases from J, the gap between germline ends came to 8 bases. The CDR3 totals 13 residues. The CDR3 sequence is CASSLTGPETQYF. The CDR3 DNA reads TGTGCCAGCAGTTTAACAGGGCCAGAGACCCAGTACTTC.

This clonotype appeared many times. The V and J genes are TRBV30 and TRBJ1-1, with D possibly TRBD1 on 6 matching bases. CDR1 is GTSNPN, CDR2 SVGIG, per germline (reference sequence). The V end lost 1 base, the J end lost 8 bases, and 14 bases lay between the germline ends. The CDR3 length is 13 residues. Here the CDR3 reads CAWSDTGQLEAFF. Here the CDR3 DNA reads TGTGCCTGGAGTGACACCGGACAGCTAGAAGCTTTCTTT. Using reference TRBV30 and TRBJ1-1 for the parts outside the CDR3, the full variable domain is SQTIHQWPATLVQPVGSPLSLECTVEGTSNPNLYWYRQAAGRGLQLLFYSVGIGQISSEVPQNLSASRPQDRQFILSSKKLLLSDSGFYLCAWSDTGQLEAFFGQGTRLTVV.

In its sample, this clonotype ranks as medium-sized (0.01 to 0.1%). This rearrangement joins TRBV28 to TRBJ1-1, with TRBD1 matching 7 bases. The V gene end was trimmed by 8 bases and the J gene end by 1 base; junction bases not matched to a gene: 7. This CDR3 spans 14 amino acids. The germline V gene encodes CDR1 MDHEN and CDR2 SYDVKM. DNA for the CDR3: TGTGCCAGCGGCCTACAGGGGTCGAACACTGAAGCTTTCTTT. This gives the protein CASGLQGSNTEAFF. Supplemented by reference TRBV28 and TRBJ1-1, the full variable domain reads DVKVTQSSRYLVKRTGEKVFLECVQDMDHENMFWYRQDPGLGLRLIYFSYDVKMKEKGDIPEGYSVSREKKERFSLILESASTNQTSMYLCASGLQGSNTEAFFGQGTRLTVV.

This clonotype was counted many times. The genes are TRBV7-3 and TRBJ2-1; TRBD2 matches at 9 bases. The CDR3 has 15 residues. Germline CDR1 and CDR2: SGHTA and FQGTGA. Trimming removed 5 bases from V and 3 bases from J; junction bases left unmatched: 5. The CDR3: CASSRKRGDYNEQFF. The CDR3 nucleotides read TGTGCCAGCAGCCGAAAGCGGGGGGACTACAATGAGCAGTTCTTC.

This clonotype was observed many times. The chain carries TRBV28 and TRBJ1-1, with D perhaps TRBD1 (5 bases). Germline lookup yields CDR1 MDHEN and CDR2 SYDVKM. The CDR3 spans 14 residues. V was cut by 6 bases and J by 0 bases, with 11 bases left in between. The DNA for the CDR3 is TGTGCCAGCAGGAATCAGGGAATGAACACTGAAGCTTTCTTT. Protein sequence: CASRNQGMNTEAFF.

Ten or more counts support this clonotype. The rearrangement links TRBV19 to TRBJ2-4; either TRBD1 or TRBD2 may fit D (6 bases each). The V end was cut by 10 bases, the J end by 7 bases, with 17 bases between. The CDR3 contains 13 residues. Germline lookup yields CDR1 LNHDA and CDR2 SQIVND (reference sequence). CDR3 loop: CATTGGGPNIQYF. CDR3 in DNA: TGTGCCACCACCGGTGGGGGGCCCAACATTCAGTACTTC.

This clonotype was seen a few times. The chain uses TRBV7-8 and TRBJ1-1, with TRBD1 matching over 9 bases. Germline V gives CDR1 SGHVS, CDR2 FQNEAQ. The CDR3 spans 16 residues. After removal of 5 bases from V and 8 bases from J, the junction contained 15 bases not matched to a gene. The chain's CDR3 is CASSPYRTGVYREAFF. CDR3 nucleotides: TGTGCCAGCAGCCCCTACAGGACAGGGGTATACAGGGAAGCTTTCTTT.

This clonotype appeared a few times. V usage is TRBV11-3 and J usage is TRBJ2-1; 13 bases map to TRBD2. CDR1 and CDR2 (germline): SGHNT, YENEEA. With 8 bases clipped from V and 3 bases from J, the junction kept 7 bases outside the gene matches. The CDR3 covers 16 residues. CDR3: CASGAGTSGIYNEQFF. The CDR3, as DNA: TGTGCCAGCGGGGCCGGGACTAGCGGGATCTACAATGAGCAGTTCTTC.